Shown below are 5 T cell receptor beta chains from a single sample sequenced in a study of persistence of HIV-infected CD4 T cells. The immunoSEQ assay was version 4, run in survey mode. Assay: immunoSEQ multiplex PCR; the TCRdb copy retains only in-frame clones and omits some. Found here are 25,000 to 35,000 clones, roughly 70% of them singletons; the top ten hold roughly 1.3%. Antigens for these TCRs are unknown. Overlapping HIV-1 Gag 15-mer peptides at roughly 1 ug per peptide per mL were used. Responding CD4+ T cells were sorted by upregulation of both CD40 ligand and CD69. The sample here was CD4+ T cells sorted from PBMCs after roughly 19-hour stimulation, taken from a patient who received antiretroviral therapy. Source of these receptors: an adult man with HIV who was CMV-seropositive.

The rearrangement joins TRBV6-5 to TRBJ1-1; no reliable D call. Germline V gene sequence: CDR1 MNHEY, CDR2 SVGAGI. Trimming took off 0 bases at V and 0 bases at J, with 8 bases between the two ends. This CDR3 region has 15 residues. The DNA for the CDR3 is TGTGCCAGCAGTTACTCGGAGTCAATGAACACTGAAGCTTTCTTT. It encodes CASSYSESMNTEAFF.

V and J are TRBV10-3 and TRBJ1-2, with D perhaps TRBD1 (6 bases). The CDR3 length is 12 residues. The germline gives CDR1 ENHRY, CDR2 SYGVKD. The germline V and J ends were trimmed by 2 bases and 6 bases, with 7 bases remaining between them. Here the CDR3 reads CAISEKGDGYTF. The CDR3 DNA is TGTGCCATCAGTGAGAAGGGGGATGGCTACACCTTC.

The CDR3 reads CASSLEGANTEAFF. In DNA, the CDR3 is TGTGCCAGCAGCTTAGAAGGTGCGAACACTGAAGCTTTCTTT. The chain uses TRBV11-3 and TRBJ1-1; D gene uncertain. The CDR3 sequence is 14 residues long. V lost 0 bases to trimming and J lost 1 base, with 6 bases between them. Germline V gene sequence: CDR1 SGHNT, CDR2 YENEEA.

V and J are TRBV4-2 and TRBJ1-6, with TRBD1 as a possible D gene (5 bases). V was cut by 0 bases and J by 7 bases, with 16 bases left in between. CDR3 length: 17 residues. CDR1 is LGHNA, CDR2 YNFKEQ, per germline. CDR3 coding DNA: TGTGCCAGCAGCCAAGATCTTGGGGCAGGGAAGAATTCACCCCTCCACTTT. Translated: CASSQDLGAGKNSPLHF.

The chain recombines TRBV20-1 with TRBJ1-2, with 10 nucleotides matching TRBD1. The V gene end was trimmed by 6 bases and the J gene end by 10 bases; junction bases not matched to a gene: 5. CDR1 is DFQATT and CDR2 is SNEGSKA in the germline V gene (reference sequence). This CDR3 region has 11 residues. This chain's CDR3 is CSAGTGVDYTF. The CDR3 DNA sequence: TGCAGTGCAGGGACAGGGGTGGACTACACCTTC.